This TCR beta chain was retrieved from a study of T cell responses to AZD1222 COVID-19 vaccine. Points from the study as a whole: When two AZD1222 doses had been given, Spike-specific TCR breadth and depth rose. Along spike, vaccine-associated CD4 TCRs were found throughout, with dominance at 160-218 and 743-854. White British donors predominated, females outnumbered males, and clonal diversity was possibly underestimated.

Measured with immunoSEQ multiplex PCR; TCRdb has only the in-frame clones, and not every one. The sample has about 120,000 clones, approximately 85% seen once. This clone was seen only once. What it recognizes is unknown. Trimming stripped 3 bases from V and 2 bases from J, with 10 bases between. Germline V CDR1 and CDR2: KGHDR, SFDVKD. The CDR3 totals 15 residues. The sequences come from peripheral blood, collected on day 0 of AZD1222 vaccination. The clonotype comes from an adult in good health. The chain joins TRBV24-1 to TRBJ1-3, with D perhaps TRBD1 (5 bases). The CDR3 sequence is CATSDPRTTGNTIYF. The CDR3 DNA follows: TGTGCCACCAGTGATCCTAGGACAACTGGAAACACCATATATTTT.